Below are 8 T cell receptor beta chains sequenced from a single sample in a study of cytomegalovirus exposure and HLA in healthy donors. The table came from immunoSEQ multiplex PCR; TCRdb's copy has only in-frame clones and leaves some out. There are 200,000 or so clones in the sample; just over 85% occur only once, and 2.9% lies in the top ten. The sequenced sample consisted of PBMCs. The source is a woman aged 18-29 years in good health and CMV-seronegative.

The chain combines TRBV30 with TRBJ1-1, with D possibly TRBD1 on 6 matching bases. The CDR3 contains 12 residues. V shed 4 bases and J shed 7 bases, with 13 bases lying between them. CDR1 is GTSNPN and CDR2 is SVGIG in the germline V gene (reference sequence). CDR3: CAWTTTGIEAFF. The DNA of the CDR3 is TGTGCCTGGACAACCACAGGGATTGAAGCTTTCTTT.

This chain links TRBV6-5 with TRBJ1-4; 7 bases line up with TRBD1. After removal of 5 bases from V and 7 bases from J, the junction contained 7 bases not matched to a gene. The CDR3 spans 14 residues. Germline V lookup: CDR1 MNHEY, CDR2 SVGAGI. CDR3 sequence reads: CASSARGDGEKLFF. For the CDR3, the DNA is TGTGCCAGCAGTGCCAGGGGGGATGGTGAAAAACTGTTTTTT.

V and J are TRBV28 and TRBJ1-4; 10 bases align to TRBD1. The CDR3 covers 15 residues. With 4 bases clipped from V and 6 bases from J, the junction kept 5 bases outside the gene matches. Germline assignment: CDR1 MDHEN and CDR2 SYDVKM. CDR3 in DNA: TGTGCCAGCAGTTCTCCCGGGACAGGGGATGAAAAACTGTTTTTT. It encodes CASSSPGTGDEKLFF.

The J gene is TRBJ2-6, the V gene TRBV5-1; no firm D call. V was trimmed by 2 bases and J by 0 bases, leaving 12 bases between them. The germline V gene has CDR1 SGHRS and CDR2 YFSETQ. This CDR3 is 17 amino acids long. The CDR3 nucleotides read TGCGCCAGCAGCTTAACGCTCCGTAGCTCTGGGGCCAACGTCCTGACTTTC. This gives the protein CASSLTLRSSGANVLTF.

CDR3 in amino acids: CASSLSSGRSDTQYF. CDR3 coding DNA: TGCGCCAGCAGCTTGTCTAGCGGGAGATCAGATACGCAGTATTTT. This chain uses TRBV5-1 with TRBJ2-3; TRBD2 aligns across 10 bases. The CDR3 has 15 amino acids. The junction had 3 bases not matched to a gene; V was cut back by 1 base and J by 4 bases. In germline, CDR1 is SGHRS, CDR2 YFSETQ.

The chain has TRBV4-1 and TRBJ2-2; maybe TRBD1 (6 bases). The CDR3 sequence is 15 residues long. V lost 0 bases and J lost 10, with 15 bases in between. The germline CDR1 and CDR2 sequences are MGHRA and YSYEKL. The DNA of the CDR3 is TGCGCCAGCAGCCAAGATCACAGGGAGCGTGCGGAGCTGTTTTTT. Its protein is CASSQDHRERAELFF.

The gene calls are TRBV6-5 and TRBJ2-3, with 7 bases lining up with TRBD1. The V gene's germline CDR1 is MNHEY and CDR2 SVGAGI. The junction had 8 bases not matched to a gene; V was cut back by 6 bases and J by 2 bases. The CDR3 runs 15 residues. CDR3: CASSETGLLTDTQYF. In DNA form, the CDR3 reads TGTGCCAGCAGCGAGACAGGGCTACTCACAGATACGCAGTATTTT.

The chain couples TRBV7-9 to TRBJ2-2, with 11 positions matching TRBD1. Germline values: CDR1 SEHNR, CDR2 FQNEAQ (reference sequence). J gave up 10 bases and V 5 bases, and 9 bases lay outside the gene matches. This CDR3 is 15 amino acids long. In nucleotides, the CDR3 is TGTGCCAGCAGCCTACCCGGACAGGGGGCTGAGGAGCTGTTTTTT. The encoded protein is CASSLPGQGAEELFF.